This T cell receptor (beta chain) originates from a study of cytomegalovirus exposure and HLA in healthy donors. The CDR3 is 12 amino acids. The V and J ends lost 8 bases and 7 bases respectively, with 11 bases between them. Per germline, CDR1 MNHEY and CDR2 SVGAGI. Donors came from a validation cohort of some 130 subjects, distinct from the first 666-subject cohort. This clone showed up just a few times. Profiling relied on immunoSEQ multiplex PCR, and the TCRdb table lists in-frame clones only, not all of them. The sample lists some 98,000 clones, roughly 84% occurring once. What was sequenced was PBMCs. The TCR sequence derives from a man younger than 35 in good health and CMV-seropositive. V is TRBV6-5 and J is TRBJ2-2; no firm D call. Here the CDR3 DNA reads TGTGCCAGCTCCCTAGGATTCGGGGAGCTGTTTTTT. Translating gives CASSLGFGELFF.